This T cell receptor (beta chain) was sequenced in a study of shared clonotypes between healthy human individuals. Sequencing used immunoSEQ multiplex PCR; TCRdb keeps in-frame clones, though not all of them. The table shows around 330,000 clones, with over 65% occurring only once. Splitting the CD4+ cells yielded a CD45RA+ naive subset and a CD45RA-negative memory subset. The study, taken as a whole, reports: All-four-donor shared clonotypes had higher generation probabilities than non-shared clonotypes did.

Only a few counts were recorded for this clone. The antigen is not known. The receptor comes from a man aged 30 to 45 in good health. Sequenced input: memory CD4+ T cells sorted from blood. The subset was: CD45RA-negative fraction.

The CDR3 reads CASSLSQVNYGYTF. The CDR3 region has the DNA TGCGCCAGCAGCTTGTCGCAGGTTAACTATGGCTACACCTTC. The V gene is TRBV5-1, the J gene TRBJ1-2, with D hard to call. The CDR3 runs to 14 residues. Trimming took off 1 base at V and 1 base at J, with 8 bases between the two ends. The germline V gene has CDR1 SGHRS and CDR2 YFSETQ.